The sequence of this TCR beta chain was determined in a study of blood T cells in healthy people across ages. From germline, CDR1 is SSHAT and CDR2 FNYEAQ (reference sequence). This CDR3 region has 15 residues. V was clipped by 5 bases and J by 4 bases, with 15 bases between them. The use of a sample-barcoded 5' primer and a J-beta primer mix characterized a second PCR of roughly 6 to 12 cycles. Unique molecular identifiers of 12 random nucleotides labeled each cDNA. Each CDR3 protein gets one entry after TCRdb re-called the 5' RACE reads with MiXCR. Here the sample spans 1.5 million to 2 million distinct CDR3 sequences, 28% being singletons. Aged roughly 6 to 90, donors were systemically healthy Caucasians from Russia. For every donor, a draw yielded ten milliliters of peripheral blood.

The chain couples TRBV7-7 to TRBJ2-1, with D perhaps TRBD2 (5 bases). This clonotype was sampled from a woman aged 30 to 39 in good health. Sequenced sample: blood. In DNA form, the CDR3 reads TGTGCCAGCAGCGAGGACTTTAGCCCATACAATGAGCAGTTCTTC. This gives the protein CASSEDFSPYNEQFF.